This passage covers 32 T cell receptor beta chains from one sample sequenced in a study of blood T cell repertoires in COVID-19. The table came from immunoSEQ multiplex PCR; TCRdb's copy has only in-frame clones and leaves some out. The table includes 70,000 to 85,000 clones, over 70% detected once. Sequencing was done on a sample of peripheral blood. The receptors come from an elderly man with acute or convalescent COVID-19.

The V gene is TRBV30, the J gene TRBJ1-5, with a possible D match to TRBD1 (5 bases). Germline V gene sequence: CDR1 GTSNPN, CDR2 SVGIG (reference sequence). This CDR3 is 14 amino acids long. V was pared by 1 base and J by 7 bases, with 14 bases between. The CDR3 DNA reads TGTGCCTGGAGTGAGTGGCCGGGGGGACAGCCCCAGCATTTT. Protein: CAWSEWPGGQPQHF.

This sequence joins TRBV6-5 and TRBJ1-4; a weak D match, TRBD1 (5 bases). Per germline, CDR1 MNHEY and CDR2 SVGAGI. Trimming removed 6 bases from V and 0 bases from J, with 11 bases in between. The CDR3 length is 15 residues. The CDR3 DNA is TGTGCCAGCAGCGGGGGGAGTGCAACTAATGAAAAACTGTTTTTT. Translation gives CASSGGSATNEKLFF.

The chain carries TRBV5-1 and TRBJ1-2, with 8 bases that match TRBD1. The junction had 8 bases not matched to a gene; V was cut back by 5 bases and J by 5 bases. The CDR3 covers 14 residues. CDR1 SGHRS and CDR2 YFSETQ come from the germline V gene. The CDR3 sequence is CASRWGQESYGYTF. As DNA, the CDR3 is TGCGCCAGCAGGTGGGGACAGGAGTCTTATGGCTACACCTTC.

The rearrangement joins TRBV7-2 to TRBJ2-7; weak D call: TRBD2 (5 bases). Trimming shortened V by 3 bases and J by 2 bases, and 14 bases separated the two germline ends. CDR3 length: 15 amino acids. Germline values: CDR1 SGHTA, CDR2 FQGNSA. The DNA of the CDR3 is TGTGCCAGCAGCTTCAAGGCGGACGGGACCTACGAGCAGTACTTC. Its protein is CASSFKADGTYEQYF.

The chain joins TRBV21-1 to TRBJ2-1; the D call of TRBD1 is as the table states it, not checked on the DNA. TRBV21-1 is a known pseudogene. This CDR3 region has 17 residues. The CDR3 loop reads CASSTELWTGGFVEQFF. CDR3 DNA: TGTGCCAGCAGCACCGAGCTTTGGACAGGGGGCTTTGTTGAGCAGTTCTTC.

V usage is TRBV14 and J usage is TRBJ1-1; 9 nucleotides line up with TRBD1. The germline CDR1 and CDR2 sequences are SGHDN and FVKESK. Trimming cost V 3 bases and J 7 bases; bases outside gene matches: 6. This CDR3 is built from 14 residues. The CDR3 nucleotides read TGTGCCAGCAGCCAGCTGGGACAGGGCCTTGAAGCTTTCTTT. Amino acids: CASSQLGQGLEAFF.

The CDR3: CASSLEPTGTGELFF. DNA for the CDR3: TGTGCCAGCAGCTTGGAGCCCACGGGGACCGGGGAGCTGTTTTTT. V is TRBV5-4 and J is TRBJ2-2; D possibly corresponds to TRBD2 (5 bases). The V end was cut by 0 bases, the J end by 5 bases, with 11 bases between. The CDR3 spans 15 residues. Germline V lookup: CDR1 SGHNT, CDR2 YYREEE (reference sequence).

The chain recombines TRBV19 with TRBJ2-2; TRBD2 is a possible D gene (7 bases). Germline values: CDR1 LNHDA, CDR2 SQIVND (reference sequence). Trimming shortened V by 9 bases and J by 3 bases, and 17 bases separated the two germline ends. This CDR3 has 15 residues. The CDR3 DNA is TGTGCCAGCACGTCTGGGGGGGCAGACACCGGGGAGCTGTTTTTT. Translation gives CASTSGGADTGELFF.

The rearrangement uses TRBV7-8 and TRBJ1-5; D is ambiguous. CDR3 length: 17 amino acids. V shed 1 base and J shed 0 bases, with 13 bases lying between them. The germline V gene has CDR1 SGHVS and CDR2 FQNEAQ. The CDR3 nucleotides read TGTGCCAGCAGCTTAGGTGCGGGATCGTATAGCAATCAGCCCCAGCATTTT. It is translated as CASSLGAGSYSNQPQHF.

This clone was detected only a few times. The chain employs TRBV12-3 or TRBV12-4 and TRBJ2-5; maybe TRBD2 (5 bases). The CDR3 is made up of 13 amino acids. V dropped 3 bases and J dropped 4 bases, with 9 bases sitting between them. CDR3 region: CASSFPGVETQYF. The CDR3, as DNA: TGTGCCAGCAGTTTTCCCGGGGTAGAGACCCAGTACTTC.

The rearrangement joins TRBV6-5 to TRBJ2-3; 8 nucleotides line up with TRBD1. The CDR3 runs 13 residues. In germline, CDR1 is MNHEY, CDR2 SVGAGI. The V and J ends lost 7 bases and 4 bases, in that order; junction bases with no gene match: 4. The CDR3 sequence: CASTSGGADTQYF. CDR3 in DNA: TGTGCCAGCACCTCAGGGGGCGCAGATACGCAGTATTTT.

CDR3 nucleotide sequence: TGTGCCAGCAGTTCCCGGCTAGCGGGGGGGCCAGATACGCAGTATTTT. It codes for CASSSRLAGGPDTQYF. The chain employs TRBV6-6 and TRBJ2-3; TRBD2 agrees at 12 bases. The ends lost 4 bases at V and 4 bases at J; junction bases unmatched: 6. The CDR3 covers 16 residues. Germline CDR1 reads MNHNY; CDR2 reads SVGAGI (reference sequence).

The genes are TRBV7-3 and TRBJ2-5, with D uncertain. CDR1 and CDR2 from the germline V gene are SGHTA and FQGTGA. V lost 5 bases and J lost 5, with 12 bases in between. CDR3 length: 13 residues. The chain's CDR3 is CASSRGSTETQYF. CDR3 in DNA: TGTGCCAGCAGCAGAGGAAGCACGGAGACCCAGTACTTC. The variable domain in full, completed from reference TRBV7-3 and TRBJ2-5, reads GAGVSQTPSNKVTEKGKYVELRCDPISGHTALYWYRQSLGQGPEFLIYFQGTGAADDSGLPNDRFFAVRPEGSVSTLKIQRTERGDSAVYLCASSRGSTETQYFGPGTRLLVL.

This sequence joins TRBV11-3 and TRBJ1-1; possibly TRBD1 for D (5 bases). CDR3 length: 15 amino acids. The germline V gene has CDR1 SGHNT and CDR2 YENEEA. Trimming pared 5 bases from V and 1 base from J, leaving 14 bases between. CDR3 sequence (DNA): TGTGCCAGCAGCCAGGGAGGGACGGCGAACACTGAAGCTTTCTTT. It translates to CASSQGGTANTEAFF.

The V and J genes are TRBV9 and TRBJ1-3, with no clear D. This CDR3 region has 14 residues. Germline V gene lookup returns CDR1 SGDLS and CDR2 YYNGEE. Deletions cut 3 bases from V and 0 bases from J, with 7 bases between. CDR3 sequence (DNA): TGTGCCAGCAGCGGGGCAAGCTCTGGAAACACCATATATTTT. Protein sequence: CASSGASSGNTIYF.

The chain couples TRBV3-1 (or the pseudogene TRBV3-2) to TRBJ2-7; TRBD1 agrees at 9 bases. V trimming: 7 bases; J trimming: 6 bases; junction bases outside the gene matches: 10. Per the germline V gene, CDR1 is LGHDT and CDR2 is YNNKEL (reference sequence). CDR3 length equals 14 residues. CDR3 in DNA: TGTGCCAGCAATCTCGGACAGGGGAGGAGCGAGCAGTACTTC. Its translation: CASNLGQGRSEQYF.

The J gene is TRBJ2-7, the V gene TRBV4-1; D perhaps matches TRBD1 (7 bases). V was clipped by 1 base and J by 1 base, with 11 bases between them. Germline CDR1 reads MGHRA; CDR2 reads YSYEKL. The CDR3 totals 15 residues. DNA for the CDR3: TGCGCCAGCAGCCAAGGGCAGGGGGGTTCCTACGAGCAGTACTTC. Its translation: CASSQGQGGSYEQYF.

V is TRBV18 and J is TRBJ2-3; 13 nucleotides line up with TRBD2. CDR3 length: 16 residues. Germline V lookup: CDR1 KGHSH, CDR2 LQKENI. V shed 3 bases, J shed 1 base, and the junction held 1 base outside the gene matches. DNA of the CDR3: TGTGCCAGCTCACCGGGGACTAGCGGGGGCACAGATACGCAGTATTTT. Encoded protein: CASSPGTSGGTDTQYF.

This chain joins TRBV18 and TRBJ2-3; tentatively, D is TRBD1 (6 bases). Trimming removed 4 bases at V and 2 bases at J, with 7 bases between. This CDR3 is 13 amino acids long. The germline gives CDR1 KGHSH, CDR2 LQKENI. The CDR3 here is CASSRTATDTQYF. The CDR3 DNA reads as TGTGCCAGCTCACGGACAGCCACAGATACGCAGTATTTT.

The V call is TRBV5-1, the J call TRBJ2-7; 7 bases are shared with TRBD2. J lost 6 bases, V lost 4 bases, and 10 bases had no gene match. The CDR3 runs to 14 residues. Germline CDR1 and CDR2: SGHRS and YFSETQ. The CDR3 DNA follows: TGCGCCAGCAGCCCTGGAGTCAGGGAGGGCGAGCAGTACTTC. Amino acid sequence: CASSPGVREGEQYF.

J is TRBJ1-2 and V is TRBV9; possible D gene TRBD1, 6 bases. V was trimmed by 1 base and J by 7 bases, leaving 8 bases between them. Germline CDR1 and CDR2: SGDLS and YYNGEE. The CDR3 covers 12 residues. CDR3 region: CASSVQGLGYTF. CDR3 sequence (DNA): TGTGCCAGCAGCGTACAGGGGCTTGGCTACACCTTC. Supplemented by reference TRBV9 and TRBJ1-2, the full variable domain reads DSGVTQTPKHLITATGQRVTLRCSPRSGDLSVYWYQQSLDQGLQFLIQYYNGEERAKGNILERFSAQQFPDLHSELNLSSLELGDSALYFCASSVQGLGYTFGSGTRLTVV.

V usage is TRBV2 and J usage is TRBJ1-3; 8 bases align to TRBD1. V was pared by 6 bases and J by 0 bases, with 7 bases of the junction left unmatched. The CDR3 spans 16 residues. Germline CDR1 reads SNHLY; CDR2 reads FYNNEI. The CDR3 DNA reads TGTGCCAGCAGGACGACTACAGGGGGCTCTGGAAACACCATATATTTT. It yields the protein CASRTTTGGSGNTIYF.

The rearrangement links TRBV19 to TRBJ1-1; D is ambiguous. V was clipped by 5 bases and J by 5 bases, with 12 bases between them. The CDR3 is made up of 13 amino acids. The germline CDR1 and CDR2 sequences are LNHDA and SQIVND (reference sequence). The CDR3 loop is CASSLNSGTEAFF. CDR3 nucleotide sequence: TGTGCCAGTAGTTTAAACAGCGGGACTGAAGCTTTCTTT.

DNA for the CDR3: TGTGCCAGCAGTACCGACAGCCAAGAGACCCAGTACTTC. Protein: CASSTDSQETQYF. This chain links TRBV28 with TRBJ2-5, with TRBD1 as a possible D gene (5 bases). V was pared by 5 bases and J by 1 base, with 8 bases between. This CDR3 spans 13 amino acids. The germline CDR1 and CDR2 sequences are MDHEN and SYDVKM. Drawing the rest from reference TRBV28 and TRBJ2-5, the complete variable domain is DVKVTQSSRYLVKRTGEKVFLECVQDMDHENMFWYRQDPGLGLRLIYFSYDVKMKEKGDIPEGYSVSREKKERFSLILESASTNQTSMYLCASSTDSQETQYFGPGTRLLVL.

The table lists this clone with a count of one. The chain has TRBV5-1 and TRBJ1-2, with TRBD1 identical over 8 bases. Looked up from germline, CDR1 is SGHRS and CDR2 is YFSETQ. V gave up 0 bases and J gave up 7 bases; unmatched junction bases: 8. The CDR3 is made up of 15 amino acids. The DNA for the CDR3 is TGCGCCAGCAGCTTGGAGGGCAGGGGGCTGGGTGGCTACACCTTC. The encoded protein is CASSLEGRGLGGYTF.

This clone was counted once. The chain joins TRBV2 to TRBJ1-5, with TRBD1 matching 10 bases. Germline CDR1 and CDR2: SNHLY and FYNNEI. The J segment lost 7 bases and the V segment lost 4 bases, leaving 4 bases of the junction unmatched. The length of the CDR3 is 14 residues. Written as DNA, the CDR3 is TGTGCCAGCAGTGTCAGGACAGGGGGACAGCCCCAGCATTTT. As protein: CASSVRTGGQPQHF.

This chain uses TRBV4-2 with TRBJ1-4; no firm D call. The V end was cut by 4 bases, the J end by 9 bases, with 18 bases between. CDR3 size: 15 residues. CDR1 and CDR2 (germline): LGHNA, YNFKEQ. As DNA, the CDR3 is TGTGCCAGCAGCCCAAAGATGGAGGGAGGGAAAAAACTGTTTTTT. It specifies CASSPKMEGGKKLFF.

V and J are TRBV11-2 and TRBJ1-2; a possible D gene is TRBD1 (6 bases). Trimming stripped 5 bases from V and 9 bases from J, with 13 bases between. This CDR3 has 12 amino acids. Germline assignment: CDR1 SGHAT and CDR2 FQNNGV. CDR3 loop: CASSPQTGRYTF. The CDR3 DNA sequence: TGTGCCAGCAGCCCCCAGACAGGCCGCTACACCTTC.

The chain combines TRBV7-9 with TRBJ2-3, with TRBD1 as a possible D gene (5 bases). Germline CDR1 and CDR2: SEHNR and FQNEAQ (reference sequence). CDR3 length: 15 amino acids. Trimming shortened V by 5 bases and J by 2 bases, and 14 bases separated the two germline ends. The CDR3 region has the DNA TGTGCCAGCAGCCCCCGCCAGGGCTACACAGATACGCAGTATTTT. Amino acids: CASSPRQGYTDTQYF.

The chain has TRBV6-1 and TRBJ2-6; D is possibly TRBD2 (6 bases). Trimming stripped 4 bases from V and 0 bases from J, with 16 bases between. The CDR3 consists of 18 residues. CDR1 is MNHNS, CDR2 SASEGT, per germline. CDR3 in amino acids: CASSGSSGLSSGANVLTF. CDR3 nucleotides: TGTGCCAGCAGTGGGAGTTCGGGACTCAGCTCTGGGGCCAACGTCCTGACTTTC.

The V call is TRBV5-4, the J call TRBJ2-7; 8 bases are shared with TRBD1. Germline trimming cut 0 bases from V and 1 base from J; bases unmatched to any gene: 6. The CDR3 loop spans 16 amino acids. Germline CDR1 SGHNT, CDR2 YYREEE (reference sequence). CDR3 sequence reads: CASSLGGQGASYEQYF. The CDR3 DNA sequence: TGTGCCAGCAGCTTGGGAGGCCAGGGGGCTTCCTACGAGCAGTACTTC.

This clone was seen only once. This chain's CDR3 is CASSDRRDNSPLHF. CDR3 bases: TGTGCCAGCAGTGACCGGAGGGATAATTCACCCCTCCACTTT. The chain employs TRBV27 and TRBJ1-6; D is unclear. Germline CDR1 is MNHEY and CDR2 is SMNVEV (reference sequence). Trimming shortened V by 5 bases and J by 5 bases, and 10 bases separated the two germline ends. This CDR3 is built from 14 residues.